This T cell receptor beta chain comes out of a study of T-cell reconstitution after alpha-beta-depleted transplantation in children (dated by TCRdb to 2015 to 2016). Notes on the research overall: T-cell immune reconstitution after TCRalphabeta/CD19-depleted allogeneic hematopoietic cell transplantation in children was quantitatively tracked in the study by means of TCR repertoire profiling.

Library preparation used PCR. Instrument used: Illumina HiSeq 2500. TCR libraries were prepared with molecular barcoding, using unique molecular identifiers to normalize TCRbeta repertoire quantification. In-frame beta chains were kept once TCRdb had trimmed the public reads at Q25 with fastp and called clones with MiXCR. Each CDR3 protein gets just one entry, which takes the most common genes and DNA from the rows behind it. This sample gives about 540,000 distinct CDR3 sequences in total; roughly a quarter of them show up just once. The top ten constitute 36% of the sample. Summary of the overall study and its limitations: In some patients, the high TCRbeta diversity seen at day 60 was put down to recipient T cells and intrathymic progenitors that had survived conditioning. The frequencies of hyperexpanded clones fell over the following months, and after one year, T-cell counts and TCRbeta diversity were mostly attributed to newly produced T cells. The apparently early recovery of alphabetaT-cell counts about two months after transplant reportedly depended on only several hundred rapidly expanded clones that came from non-depleted graft cells.

This clonotype was detected a few times. Its antigen specificity is not known. No per-base quality is available; no much larger clone lies one base away. The label giving this sample's treatment or condition can be read as: allogeneic hematopoietic cell transplantation with graft depleted of TCRalphabeta T cells and CD19 B cells. TCRalphabeta/CD19-depleted allogeneic hematopoietic cell grafts were given to the transplant recipients, all of whom were children. The CDR3, from cysteine to phenylalanine, totals 15 residues. The CDR3 DNA has 45 bases and is translated from base 1. Trimming leaves V shorter by 3 bases and J shorter by 6 bases, with the junction holding 4 bases beyond the gene matches.

The sample here was PBMCs, taken before TCRalphabeta/CD19-depleted stem cell transplant. The V gene is TRBV12-3 or TRBV12-4 and the J gene is TRBJ2-1; 11 junctional bases match TRBD2. The TCR originated in a boy under three years old with Wiskott-Aldrich syndrome, due to receive a stem cell transplant. The bases read TGTGCCAGCAGTTTCGTACTAGCGGGAGCCAATGAGCAGTTCTTC. Its protein is CASSFVLAGANEQFF.